The present T cell receptor (beta chain) was sequenced within a study of blood T cell repertoires in COVID-19. Study background: Spain, Italy and the United States supplied samples that represented acute and convalescent COVID-19. PBMCs, B-cell-depleted T cells, or T cells were the source of the cDNA or gDNA that made up the material.

Authors' data handling: The assay estimated nucleated cells by amplifying reference gene primers. Method: immunoSEQ multiplex PCR; TCRdb's copy keeps in-frame clones and lacks some. The V and J calls and clone size were taken over from that table, and D and trimming were inferred from the DNA. The top ten clones hold 2.9% of a sample with roughly 220,000 clones, approximately 81% of them seen once. Trimming removed 0 bases from V and 3 bases from J; junction bases left unmatched: 3. The CDR3 has 15 amino acids. The chain uses TRBV5-3 and TRBJ1-5; 7 bases fit TRBD1. TRBV5-3 counts as an open reading frame of uncertain function. The TCR comes from a man in his fifties or sixties who had recovered from COVID-19. Sequences were obtained from peripheral blood. The CDR3 is CARSLEGQFNQPQHF. CDR3 coding DNA: TGTGCCAGAAGCTTGGAGGGACAGTTCAATCAGCCCCAGCATTTT.